The 26 T cell receptor beta chains reported below all come from one sample, sequenced in a study of blood T cell repertoires in COVID-19. Sequencing used immunoSEQ multiplex PCR; TCRdb keeps in-frame clones, though not all of them. The data show 140,000 to 150,000 clones, approximately 79% seen once. The sample taken for sequencing was peripheral blood. The receptor source for this set is a man aged 50 to 59 with active or convalescent COVID-19.

This clone was observed a handful of times. This chain connects TRBV2 to TRBJ2-1, with unresolved D. In germline, CDR1 is SNHLY, CDR2 FYNNEI. The CDR3 spans 14 residues. Trimming cost V 2 bases and J 7 bases, with 12 bases left between them. CDR3 coding DNA: TGTGCCAGCAGTGAACGATTAGCTAGGAATGAGCAGTTCTTC. Translation: CASSERLARNEQFF.

This clone has just a few counts. This chain joins TRBV11-2 and TRBJ2-1; 8 nucleotides agree with TRBD2. V was clipped by 3 bases and J by 4 bases; unmatched bases: 2. Germline CDR1 SGHAT, CDR2 FQNNGV. The CDR3 loop spans 14 amino acids. As DNA, the CDR3 is TGTGCCAGCAGCTTCAGCGGGAGATACAATGAGCAGTTCTTC. It yields the protein CASSFSGRYNEQFF. The entire variable domain, with the rest obtained from reference TRBV11-2 and TRBJ2-1, is as follows: EAGVAQSPRYKIIEKRQSVAFWCNPISGHATLYWYQQILGQGPKLLIQFQNNGVVDDSQLPKDRFSAERLKGVDSTLKIQPAKLEDSAVYLCASSFSGRYNEQFFGPGTRLTVL.

V gene TRBV15 combines with J gene TRBJ2-7, with 8 bases identical to TRBD2. This CDR3 region has 14 residues. From germline, CDR1 is LNHNV and CDR2 YYDKDF (reference sequence). The V gene end was trimmed by 1 base and the J gene end by 3 bases; junction bases not matched to a gene: 2. The CDR3 loop is CATSRGTSGYEQYF. The CDR3 nucleotides read TGTGCCACCAGCAGAGGAACTAGCGGCTACGAGCAGTACTTC.

The chain uses TRBV7-2 and TRBJ1-1; a weak D match, TRBD1 (5 bases). Germline values: CDR1 SGHTA, CDR2 FQGNSA. V was pared by 3 bases and J by 1 base, with 6 bases between. The CDR3 has 13 amino acids. Here the CDR3 reads CASSFQGNTEAFF. CDR3 nucleotides: TGTGCCAGCAGCTTCCAGGGGAACACTGAAGCTTTCTTT.

The V and J genes are TRBV9 and TRBJ2-1, with 9 bases that match TRBD1. J was trimmed by 4 bases and V by 0 bases; bases with no gene match: 2. Germline V gives CDR1 SGDLS, CDR2 YYNGEE. This CDR3 is 15 amino acids long. This CDR3 reads CASSVVTGGYNEQFF. In DNA, the CDR3 is TGTGCCAGCAGCGTAGTGACAGGGGGTTACAATGAGCAGTTCTTC. The variable domain in full, with the rest retrieved from reference TRBV9 and TRBJ2-1, is DSGVTQTPKHLITATGQRVTLRCSPRSGDLSVYWYQQSLDQGLQFLIQYYNGEERAKGNILERFSAQQFPDLHSELNLSSLELGDSALYFCASSVVTGGYNEQFFGPGTRLTVL.

The chain uses TRBV6-2 or TRBV6-3 and TRBJ2-6; D not certain. The CDR3 extends over 16 amino acids. Germline CDR1 reads MNHEY; CDR2 reads SVGEGT. With 0 bases removed from V and 0 bases from J, the gap between germline ends came to 6 bases. The CDR3 DNA is TGTGCCAGCAGTTACTCGGGCTACTCTGGGGCCAACGTCCTGACTTTC. Translating it yields CASSYSGYSGANVLTF.

The chain combines TRBV7-8 with TRBJ2-3; 9 bases are a match to TRBD1. Germline assignment: CDR1 SGHVS and CDR2 FQNEAQ. The CDR3 is 17 residues long. Trimming cost V 1 base and J 5 bases; bases outside gene matches: 10. The CDR3 DNA reads TGTGCCAGCAGCTTAGGTCATTTACAGGGGGCAGGAGATACGCAGTATTTT. Amino acids: CASSLGHLQGAGDTQYF.

The chain carries TRBV28 and TRBJ2-1; the match to TRBD1 covers 7 bases. This CDR3 has 17 residues. Germline CDR1 and CDR2: MDHEN and SYDVKM. J was trimmed by 1 base and V by 4 bases; bases with no gene match: 10. The CDR3 loop reads CASSSYSWDRSYNEQFF. CDR3 bases: TGTGCCAGCAGTTCTTATTCATGGGACAGATCCTACAATGAGCAGTTCTTC.

This clone was seen only once. The J gene is TRBJ2-5, the V gene TRBV27, with 8 bases aligning to TRBD2. Per the germline V gene, CDR1 is MNHEY and CDR2 is SMNVEV (reference sequence). The V segment lost 4 bases and the J segment 5 bases; nucleotides outside the gene matches: 9. This CDR3 comprises 15 residues. The CDR3 region has the DNA TGTGCCAGCAGTTCACTAGCGGAGACGAGGGAGACCCAGTACTTC. It translates to CASSSLAETRETQYF.

V usage is TRBV5-4 and J usage is TRBJ2-5, with unresolved D. CDR3 size: 13 residues. Germline CDR1 SGHNT, CDR2 YYREEE (reference sequence). Between the trimmed V and J ends, which lost 1 base and 3 bases, there was a span of 7 bases. The CDR3 DNA reads as TGTGCCAGCAGCTTGACGCCAGAAGAGACCCAGTACTTC. Translating gives CASSLTPEETQYF.

This rearrangement joins TRBV27 to TRBJ2-7; 10 positions agree with TRBD2. The V gene end was trimmed by 1 base and the J gene end by 5 bases; junction bases not matched to a gene: 5. The CDR3 has 15 residues. Per the germline V gene, CDR1 is MNHEY and CDR2 is SMNVEV (reference sequence). DNA of the CDR3: TGTGCCAGCAGTTTATGGACTAGCGGCCCTAACGAGCAGTACTTC. The encoded protein is CASSLWTSGPNEQYF.

This sequence joins TRBV6-4 and TRBJ2-7, with TRBD2 as a possible D gene (6 bases). CDR3 length: 14 amino acids. Trimming shortened V by 8 bases and J by 6 bases, and 20 bases separated the two germline ends. The germline V gene encodes CDR1 MRHNA and CDR2 SNTAGT. As DNA, the CDR3 is TGTGCCAGCGGGGGGAAGGCTGCTGGAGGCGAGCAGTACTTC. It specifies CASGGKAAGGEQYF.

This clone was counted a few times. The rearrangement links TRBV3-1 (or the pseudogene TRBV3-2) to TRBJ1-5; 9 bases fit TRBD1. CDR1 and CDR2 from the germline V gene are LGHDT and YNNKEL (reference sequence). The CDR3 extends over 15 amino acids. J was trimmed by 9 bases and V by 1 base; bases with no gene match: 7. The CDR3 loop reads CASSQGTGDVRPQHF. CDR3 coding DNA: TGTGCCAGCAGCCAAGGGACAGGGGATGTTCGGCCCCAGCATTTT.

V usage is TRBV10-1 and J usage is TRBJ1-5; 8 bases agree with TRBD1. The germline CDR1 and CDR2 sequences are WNHNN and SYGVQD (reference sequence). CDR3 length: 14 residues. Losses at the gene ends were 6 bases for V and 4 bases for J; bases not matched to a gene: 5. CDR3 residues: CASSADRENQPQHF. The DNA for the CDR3 is TGCGCCAGCAGCGCGGACAGGGAGAATCAGCCCCAGCATTTT.

The chain is built from TRBV15 and TRBJ1-5, with D unclear. Germline V gene data show CDR1 as LNHNV and CDR2 as YYDKDF (reference sequence). The CDR3 totals 17 residues. The germline V and J ends were trimmed by 1 base and 0 bases, with 13 bases remaining between them. CDR3 nucleotides: TGTGCCACCAGCAGAGCGTCCCAGGTGACTAGCAATCAGCCCCAGCATTTT. It specifies CATSRASQVTSNQPQHF.

The V gene is TRBV30, the J gene TRBJ2-3; 8 nucleotides align to TRBD2. CDR1 GTSNPN and CDR2 SVGIG come from the germline V gene (reference sequence). The CDR3 has 16 residues. V lost 3 bases, J lost 4 bases, and 12 bases stayed unmatched. In DNA form, the CDR3 reads TGTGCCTGGAGCAAGTATGACGGGAGGGCCGCAGATACGCAGTATTTT. Translation gives CAWSKYDGRAADTQYF.

The chain has TRBV27 and TRBJ2-7; 9 nucleotides match TRBD1. CDR1 and CDR2 (germline): MNHEY, SMNVEV (reference sequence). Germline trimming cut 1 base from V and 3 bases from J; bases unmatched to any gene: 7. CDR3 length: 16 amino acids. CDR3 bases: TGTGCCAGCAGTTTATTTAGACAGGGACAGGGCTACGAGCAGTACTTC. This translates into CASSLFRQGQGYEQYF.

The chain links TRBV30 to TRBJ1-3; tentatively, D is TRBD1 (6 bases). The germline V gene encodes CDR1 GTSNPN and CDR2 SVGIG (reference sequence). The CDR3 runs to 14 residues. The V gene lost 5 bases and the J gene lost 0 bases, with 11 bases spanning the gap. This CDR3 reads CAWARGYSGNTIYF. The CDR3 DNA reads TGTGCCTGGGCCAGGGGTTACTCTGGAAACACCATATATTTT. Combining the CDR3 with reference TRBV30 and TRBJ1-3 gives the whole variable domain SQTIHQWPATLVQPVGSPLSLECTVEGTSNPNLYWYRQAAGRGLQLLFYSVGIGQISSEVPQNLSASRPQDRQFILSSKKLLLSDSGFYLCAWARGYSGNTIYFGEGSWLTVV.

The V gene is TRBV7-2, the J gene TRBJ2-7, with 8 nucleotides matching TRBD2. The CDR3 consists of 13 residues. The germline V gene has CDR1 SGHTA and CDR2 FQGNSA. With V trimmed by 2 bases and J by 4 bases, 1 base remained unmatched. The CDR3 coding sequence is TGTGCCAGCAGCTTACAGCGGGGGTACGAGCAGTACTTC. Its translation is CASSLQRGYEQYF. The full variable domain, rest sourced from reference TRBV7-2 and TRBJ2-7, is GAGVSQSPSNKVTEKGKDVELRCDPISGHTALYWYRQSLGQGLEFLIYFQGNSAPDKSGLPSDRFSAERTGGSVSTLTIQRTQQEDSAVYLCASSLQRGYEQYFGPGTRLTVT.

This clone appeared a few times. The J gene is TRBJ2-5, the V gene TRBV18; 10 bases agree with TRBD2. The CDR3 sequence is 15 residues long. In germline, CDR1 is KGHSH, CDR2 LQKENI. Unmatched junction bases numbered 8, after V lost 5 bases and J lost 5 bases. CDR3 DNA: TGTGCCAGCTCAACTCTAGCGGGAGAATGGGAGACCCAGTACTTC. Amino acids: CASSTLAGEWETQYF.

V usage is TRBV27 and J usage is TRBJ2-3; the D gene is possibly TRBD2 (6 bases). CDR1 MNHEY and CDR2 SMNVEV come from the germline V gene (reference sequence). Trimming took off 2 bases at V and 1 base at J, with 13 bases between the two ends. The CDR3 is 16 residues long. CDR3 nucleotide sequence: TGTGCCAGCAGTTTACTCCGGGAGACCGGCACAGATACGCAGTATTTT. It specifies CASSLLRETGTDTQYF.

This chain joins TRBV13 and TRBJ2-3; D is unresolved. Germline CDR1 and CDR2: PRHDT and FYEKMQ (reference sequence). CDR3 length: 15 residues. The V gene lost 1 base and the J gene lost 2 bases, with 10 bases spanning the gap. CDR3 loop: CASSLERYDTDTQYF. The CDR3 DNA sequence: TGTGCCAGCAGCTTAGAGCGCTACGACACAGATACGCAGTATTTT.

The chain couples TRBV3-1 (or the pseudogene TRBV3-2) to TRBJ1-2; D gene uncertain. CDR3 length equals 13 residues. The V end lost 1 base, the J end lost 8 bases, and 11 bases lay between the germline ends. Germline V gives CDR1 LGHDT, CDR2 YNNKEL (reference sequence). The chain's CDR3 is CASSQVEGGGYTF. CDR3 nucleotides: TGTGCCAGCAGCCAAGTGGAGGGAGGCGGCTACACCTTC.

This clone turned up a few times. This rearrangement joins TRBV28 to TRBJ1-3; D perhaps matches TRBD1 (5 bases). The CDR3 totals 16 residues. V lost 2 bases, J lost 2 bases, and 13 bases lay in between. Per germline, CDR1 MDHEN and CDR2 SYDVKM. The CDR3 is CASSLGMTDTGNTIYF. The CDR3 coding sequence is TGTGCCAGCAGTTTAGGGATGACAGATACTGGAAACACCATATATTTT.

The chain employs TRBV29-1 and TRBJ2-7; D is perhaps TRBD1 (6 bases). CDR1 and CDR2 from the germline V gene are SQVTM and ANQGSEA. The CDR3 has 12 residues. V dropped 7 bases and J dropped 2 bases, with 12 bases sitting between them. The CDR3 DNA is TGCAGCGGTGGACAGTCCACCTACGAGCAGTACTTC. Its protein product is CSGGQSTYEQYF.

The chain recombines TRBV5-1 with TRBJ1-1, with 7 bases that match TRBD1. Germline V lookup: CDR1 SGHRS, CDR2 YFSETQ. CDR3 length equals 16 residues. The V and J ends lost 5 bases and 1 base, in that order; junction bases with no gene match: 11. The CDR3 coding sequence is TGCGCCAGCAGGGAGGTCTACAGGGGCCGGAACACTGAAGCTTTCTTT. Translated, it gives CASREVYRGRNTEAFF. The entire variable domain, with the rest obtained from reference TRBV5-1 and TRBJ1-1, is as follows: KAGVTQTPRYLIKTRGQQVTLSCSPISGHRSVSWYQQTPGQGLQFLFEYFSETQRNKGNFPGRFSGRQFSNSRSEMNVSTLELGDSALYLCASREVYRGRNTEAFFGQGTRLTVV.